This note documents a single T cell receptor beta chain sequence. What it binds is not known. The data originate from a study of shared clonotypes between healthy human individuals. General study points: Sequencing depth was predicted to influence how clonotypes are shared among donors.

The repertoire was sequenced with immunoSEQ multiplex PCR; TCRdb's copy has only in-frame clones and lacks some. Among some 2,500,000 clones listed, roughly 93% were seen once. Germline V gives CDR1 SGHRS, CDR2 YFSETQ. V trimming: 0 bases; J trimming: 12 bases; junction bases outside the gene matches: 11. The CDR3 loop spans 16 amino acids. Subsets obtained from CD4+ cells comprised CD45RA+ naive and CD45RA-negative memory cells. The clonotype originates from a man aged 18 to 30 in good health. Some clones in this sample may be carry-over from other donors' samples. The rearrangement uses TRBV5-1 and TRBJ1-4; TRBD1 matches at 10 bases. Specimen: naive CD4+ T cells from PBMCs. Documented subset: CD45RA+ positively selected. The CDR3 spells CASSLGQGARVEELFF. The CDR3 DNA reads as TGCGCCAGCAGCTTGGGACAGGGGGCGCGAGTGGAGGAACTGTTTTTT. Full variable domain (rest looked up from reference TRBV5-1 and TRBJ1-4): KAGVTQTPRYLIKTRGQQVTLSCSPISGHRSVSWYQQTPGQGLQFLFEYFSETQRNKGNFPGRFSGRQFSNSRSEMNVSTLELGDSALYLCASSLGQGARVEELFFGSGTQLSVL.